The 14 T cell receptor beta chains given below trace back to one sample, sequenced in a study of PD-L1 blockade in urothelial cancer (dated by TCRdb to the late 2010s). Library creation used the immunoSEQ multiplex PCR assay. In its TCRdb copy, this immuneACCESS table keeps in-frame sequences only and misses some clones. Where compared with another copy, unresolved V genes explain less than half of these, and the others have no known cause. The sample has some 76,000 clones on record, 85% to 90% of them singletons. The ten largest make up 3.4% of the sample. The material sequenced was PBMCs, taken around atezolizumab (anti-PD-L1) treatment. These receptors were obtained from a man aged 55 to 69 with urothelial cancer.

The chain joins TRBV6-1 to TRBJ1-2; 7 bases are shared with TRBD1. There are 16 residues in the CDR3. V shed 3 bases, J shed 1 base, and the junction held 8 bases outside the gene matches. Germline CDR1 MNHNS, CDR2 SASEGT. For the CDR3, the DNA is TGTGCCAGCAGTGACCTACCGGGACAGCGTAACTATGGCTACACCTTC. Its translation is CASSDLPGQRNYGYTF.

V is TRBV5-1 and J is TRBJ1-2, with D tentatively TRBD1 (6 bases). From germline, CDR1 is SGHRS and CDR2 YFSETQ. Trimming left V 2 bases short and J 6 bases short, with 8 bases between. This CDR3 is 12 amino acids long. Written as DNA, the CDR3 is TGCGCCAGCAGCTTAAACAGGGATGGCTACACCTTC. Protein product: CASSLNRDGYTF.

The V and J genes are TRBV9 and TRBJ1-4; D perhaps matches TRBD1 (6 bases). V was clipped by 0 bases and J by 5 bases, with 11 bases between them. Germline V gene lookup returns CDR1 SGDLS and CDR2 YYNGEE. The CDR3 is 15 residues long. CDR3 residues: CASSVETGTNEKLFF. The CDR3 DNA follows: TGTGCCAGCAGCGTAGAGACAGGAACCAATGAAAAACTGTTTTTT.

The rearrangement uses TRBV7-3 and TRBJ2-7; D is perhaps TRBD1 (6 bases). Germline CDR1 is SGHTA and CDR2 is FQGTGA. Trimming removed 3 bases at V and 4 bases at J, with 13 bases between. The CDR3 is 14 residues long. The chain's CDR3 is CASSLQGPGYEQYF. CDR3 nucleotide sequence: TGTGCCAGCAGCTTGCAGGGGCCAGGTTACGAGCAGTACTTC.

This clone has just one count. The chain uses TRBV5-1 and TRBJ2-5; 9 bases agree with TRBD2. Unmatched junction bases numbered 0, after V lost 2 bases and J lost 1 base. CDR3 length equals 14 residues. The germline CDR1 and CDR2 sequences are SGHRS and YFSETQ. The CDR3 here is CASSFSGGQETQYF. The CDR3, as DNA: TGCGCCAGCAGCTTTAGCGGGGGCCAAGAGACCCAGTACTTC.

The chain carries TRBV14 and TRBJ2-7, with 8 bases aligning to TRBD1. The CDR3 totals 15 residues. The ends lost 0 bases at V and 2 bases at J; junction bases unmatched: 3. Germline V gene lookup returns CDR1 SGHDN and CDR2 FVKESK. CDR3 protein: CASSQEAGGPYEQYF. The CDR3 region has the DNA TGTGCCAGCAGCCAAGAGGCAGGGGGCCCCTACGAGCAGTACTTC. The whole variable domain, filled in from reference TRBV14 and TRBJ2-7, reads EAGVTQFPSHSVIEKGQTVTLRCDPISGHDNLYWYRRVMGKEIKFLLHFVKESKQDESGMPNNRFLAERTGGTYSTLKVQPAELEDSGVYFCASSQEAGGPYEQYFGPGTRLTVT.

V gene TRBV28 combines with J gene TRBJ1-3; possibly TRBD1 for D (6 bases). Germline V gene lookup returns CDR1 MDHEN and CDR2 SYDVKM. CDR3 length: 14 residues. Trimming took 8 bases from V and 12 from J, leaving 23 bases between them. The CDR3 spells CASHAGAVSGNIYF. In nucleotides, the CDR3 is TGTGCCAGCCACGCGGGGGCAGTTAGTGGGAACATATATTTT.

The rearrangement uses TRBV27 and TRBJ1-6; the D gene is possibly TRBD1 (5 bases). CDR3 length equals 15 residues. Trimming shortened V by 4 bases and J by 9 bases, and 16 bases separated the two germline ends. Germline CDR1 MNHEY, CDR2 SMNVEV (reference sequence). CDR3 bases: TGTGCCAGCAGTTCCCTCCCGCAGGGTGGTTCACCCCTCCACTTT. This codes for CASSSLPQGGSPLHF.

CDR3 residues: CASSYSRNRGGHEQYF. The CDR3 nucleotides are TGTGCCAGCAGTTACTCGAGGAACAGGGGAGGCCACGAGCAGTACTTC. The chain uses TRBV6-6 and TRBJ2-7; perhaps TRBD1 as D (7 bases). CDR1 and CDR2 from the germline V gene are MNHNY and SVGAGI (reference sequence). The CDR3 consists of 16 residues. Trimming pared 0 bases from V and 5 bases from J, leaving 17 bases between.

CDR3 sequence: CASREVSTDTQYF. In nucleotides, the CDR3 is TGTGCCAGCAGGGAGGTTAGCACAGATACGCAGTATTTT. V usage is TRBV27 and J usage is TRBJ2-3, with D possibly matching TRBD2 (5 bases). V lost 6 bases and J lost 0, with 7 bases in between. CDR3 size: 13 residues. Germline CDR1 and CDR2: MNHEY and SMNVEV (reference sequence).

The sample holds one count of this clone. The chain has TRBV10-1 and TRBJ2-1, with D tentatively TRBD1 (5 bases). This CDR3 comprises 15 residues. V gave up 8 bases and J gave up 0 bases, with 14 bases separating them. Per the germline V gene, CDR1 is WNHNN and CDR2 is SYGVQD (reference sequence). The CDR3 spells CASRWGRRSYNEQFF. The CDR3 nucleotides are TGCGCCAGCCGTTGGGGCCGCCGCTCCTACAATGAGCAGTTCTTC.

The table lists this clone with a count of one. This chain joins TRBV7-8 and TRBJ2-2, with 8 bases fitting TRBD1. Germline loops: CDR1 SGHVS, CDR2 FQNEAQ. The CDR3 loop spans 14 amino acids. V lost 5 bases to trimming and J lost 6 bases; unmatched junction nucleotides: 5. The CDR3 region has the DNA TGTGCCAGCAGCCTAGGACAGGGAGCCGGGGAGCTGTTTTTT. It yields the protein CASSLGQGAGELFF.

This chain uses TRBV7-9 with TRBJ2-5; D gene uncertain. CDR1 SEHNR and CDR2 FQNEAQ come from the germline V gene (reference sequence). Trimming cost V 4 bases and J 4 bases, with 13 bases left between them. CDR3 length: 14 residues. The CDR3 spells CASSSRNERETQYF. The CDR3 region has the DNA TGTGCCAGCAGCTCGAGAAACGAACGAGAGACCCAGTACTTC.

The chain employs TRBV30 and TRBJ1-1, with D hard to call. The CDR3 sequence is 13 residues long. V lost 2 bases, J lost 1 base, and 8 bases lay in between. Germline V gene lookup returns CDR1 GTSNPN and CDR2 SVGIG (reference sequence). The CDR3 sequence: CAWSWAGNTEAFF. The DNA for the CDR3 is TGTGCCTGGAGTTGGGCAGGGAACACTGAAGCTTTCTTT.